Listed below are T cell receptor beta chains from one sample, sequenced in a study of monozygotic twins with inflammatory bowel disease. TCRdb re-called the 5' RACE reads, yielding one record per CDR3 amino acid sequence without DNA. The sample features around 400,000 distinct CDR3 sequences, with approximately 2.3% in its top ten. The sample consisted of blood. These receptors all stem from a human donor with ulcerative colitis or Crohn's disease, or a healthy co-twin of an affected twin (not recorded which). Both conserved end residues are part of each CDR3.

cdr3_length	v_call	j_call	cdr3_aa
15	TRBV5-5	TRBJ1-5	CASSPVLVGNQPQHF
15	TRBV29-1	TRBJ2-7	CSVENLYPSSYEQYF
15	TRBV7-8	TRBJ1-1	CASSLGRQGHTVAFF
18	TRBV11-2	TRBJ2-2	CASSYRPPHTANTGELFF
14	TRBV19	TRBJ2-1	CASSIDRSYNEQFF
15	TRBV10-3	TRBJ2-7	CAISESPSGSDEQYF
14	TRBV29-1	TRBJ1-1	CSVSGNRFNTEAFF
16	TRBV5-6	TRBJ1-4	CASSLWGIATNEKLFF
13	TRBV14	TRBJ2-5	CASSQRESETQYF
17	TRBV6-2/TRBV6-3	TRBJ2-3	CASSYSIPGGLGDTQYF
16	TRBV20-1	TRBJ2-1	CSATPLAESFSNEQFF
16	TRBV6-1	TRBJ2-3	CASRGSSSGGGDTQYF
13	TRBV7-9	TRBJ2-1	CASVPGTVAEQFF
16	TRBV4-3	TRBJ2-3	CASSQDPERETDTQYF
14	TRBV12-3/TRBV12-4	TRBJ2-3	CASSFVGMADTQYF
12	TRBV6-6	TRBJ1-1	CASSYDRTEAFF
16	TRBV14	TRBJ2-1	CASSQGFGGGAYEQFF
13	TRBV7-9	TRBJ2-3	CASSGSTVVPQYF
16	TRBV5-5	TRBJ1-2	CASSGEQGRLGYGYAF
14	TRBV2	TRBJ1-5	CASSEEGGNQPQHF
14	TRBV19	TRBJ2-4	CASSMAAGWPVQYF
15	TRBV7-2	TRBJ1-3	CASSLMQGPGNTIYF
12	TRBV11-2	TRBJ2-5	CASSAPVGYEYF
17	TRBV7-9	TRBJ2-3	CASSSLIDSATTDTQYF
15	TRBV12-3/TRBV12-4	TRBJ1-1	CASSPGAGLNTEAFF
13	TRBV19	TRBJ2-3	CASSMEGSDTQYF
13	TRBV6-6	TRBJ2-7	CASRDRARHEQYF
16	TRBV28	TRBJ2-5	CASSLGATGVQETQYF
16	TRBV27	TRBJ2-5	CASSTYRDRAQETQYF
13	TRBV7-2	TRBJ2-5	CASSYQGQETQYF
17	TRBV3-1	TRBJ1-1	CASSLTGLLGGYTEAFF
14	TRBV7-9	TRBJ1-2	CASSLGQGAYGYTF
16	TRBV20-1	TRBJ2-6	CSAVTGFRAGANVLTF
16	TRBV4-3	TRBJ1-5	CASSQELGPGNQPQHF
13	TRBV6-1	TRBJ1-5	CASQRQGNQPQHF
13	TRBV5-1	TRBJ2-3	CASRFSGTDTQYF
16	TRBV24-1	TRBJ2-4	CATSTDAGAAKNIQYF